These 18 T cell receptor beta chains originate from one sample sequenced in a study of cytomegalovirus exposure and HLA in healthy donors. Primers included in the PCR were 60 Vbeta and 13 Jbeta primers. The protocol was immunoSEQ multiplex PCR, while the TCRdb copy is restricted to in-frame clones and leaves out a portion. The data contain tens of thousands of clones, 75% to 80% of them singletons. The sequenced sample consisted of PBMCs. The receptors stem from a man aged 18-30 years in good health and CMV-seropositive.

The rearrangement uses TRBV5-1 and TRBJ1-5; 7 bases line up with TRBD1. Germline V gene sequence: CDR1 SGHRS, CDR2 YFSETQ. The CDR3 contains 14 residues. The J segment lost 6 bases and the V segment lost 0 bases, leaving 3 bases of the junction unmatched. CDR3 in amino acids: CASSLGGGGQPQHF. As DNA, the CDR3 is TGCGCCAGCAGCTTGGGAGGGGGCGGTCAGCCCCAGCATTTT.

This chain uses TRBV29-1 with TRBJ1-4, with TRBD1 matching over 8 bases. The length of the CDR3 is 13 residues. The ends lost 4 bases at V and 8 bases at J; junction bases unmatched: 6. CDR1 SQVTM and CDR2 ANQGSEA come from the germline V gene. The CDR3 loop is CSVVQGAREKLFF. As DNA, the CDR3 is TGCAGCGTTGTGCAGGGGGCGAGAGAAAAACTGTTTTTT.

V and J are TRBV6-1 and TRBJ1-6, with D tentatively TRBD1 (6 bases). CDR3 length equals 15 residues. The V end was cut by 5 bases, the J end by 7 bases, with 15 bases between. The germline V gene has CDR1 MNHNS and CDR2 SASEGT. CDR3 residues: CASSTQGQTNSPLHF. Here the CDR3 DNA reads TGTGCCAGCAGTACCCAAGGACAGACAAATTCACCCCTCCACTTT.

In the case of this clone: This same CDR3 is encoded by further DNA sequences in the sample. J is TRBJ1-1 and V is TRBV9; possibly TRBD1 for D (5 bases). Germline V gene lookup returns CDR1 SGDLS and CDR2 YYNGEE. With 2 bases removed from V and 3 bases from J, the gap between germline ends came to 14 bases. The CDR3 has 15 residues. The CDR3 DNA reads TGTGCCAGCAGCGTTGGGCCCGGGGGTGACACTGAAGCTTTCTTT. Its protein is CASSVGPGGDTEAFF.

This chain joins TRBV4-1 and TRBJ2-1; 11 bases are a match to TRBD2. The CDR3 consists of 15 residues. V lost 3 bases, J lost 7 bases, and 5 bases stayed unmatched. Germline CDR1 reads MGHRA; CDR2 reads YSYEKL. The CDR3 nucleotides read TGCGCCAGCAGCCAGGGGACTAGCGGTCAAAATGAGCAGTTCTTC. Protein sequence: CASSQGTSGQNEQFF.

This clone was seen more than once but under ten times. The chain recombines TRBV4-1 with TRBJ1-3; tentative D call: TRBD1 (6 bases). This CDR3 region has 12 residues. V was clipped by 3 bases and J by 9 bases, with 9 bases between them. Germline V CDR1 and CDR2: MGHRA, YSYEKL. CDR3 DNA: TGCGCCAGCAGCCAGGCAGGGGCCACCATATATTTT. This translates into CASSQAGATIYF.

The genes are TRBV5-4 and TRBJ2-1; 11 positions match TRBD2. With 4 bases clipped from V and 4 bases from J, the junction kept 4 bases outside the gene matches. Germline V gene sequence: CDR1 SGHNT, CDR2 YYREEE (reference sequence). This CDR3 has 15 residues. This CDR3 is CASSPGTSGYNEQFF. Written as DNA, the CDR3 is TGTGCCAGCAGCCCGGGGACTAGCGGTTACAATGAGCAGTTCTTC.

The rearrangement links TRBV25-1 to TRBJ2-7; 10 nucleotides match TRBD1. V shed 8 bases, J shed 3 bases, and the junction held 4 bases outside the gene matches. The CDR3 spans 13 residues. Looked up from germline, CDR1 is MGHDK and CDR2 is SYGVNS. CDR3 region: CASADRGLYEQYF. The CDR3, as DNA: TGTGCCAGCGCTGACAGGGGGCTCTACGAGCAGTACTTC.

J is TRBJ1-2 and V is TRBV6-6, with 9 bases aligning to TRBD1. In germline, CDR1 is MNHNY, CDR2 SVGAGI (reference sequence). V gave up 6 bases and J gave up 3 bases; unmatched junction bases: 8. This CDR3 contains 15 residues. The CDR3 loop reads CASRPGQGSDYGYTF. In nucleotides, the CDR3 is TGTGCCAGCAGGCCCGGACAGGGGTCGGACTATGGCTACACCTTC.

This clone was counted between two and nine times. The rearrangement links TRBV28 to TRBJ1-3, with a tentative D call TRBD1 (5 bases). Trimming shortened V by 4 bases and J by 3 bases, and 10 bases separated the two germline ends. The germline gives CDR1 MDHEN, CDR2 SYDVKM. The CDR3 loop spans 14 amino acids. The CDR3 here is CASSSGTVGNTIYF. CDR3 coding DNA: TGTGCCAGCAGTTCCGGGACTGTTGGAAACACCATATATTTT.

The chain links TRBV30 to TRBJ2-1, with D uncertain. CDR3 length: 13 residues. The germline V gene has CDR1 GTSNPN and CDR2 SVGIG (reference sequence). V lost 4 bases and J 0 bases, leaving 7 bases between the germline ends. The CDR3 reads CAWTASSYNEQFF. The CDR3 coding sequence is TGTGCCTGGACAGCGAGCTCCTACAATGAGCAGTTCTTC.

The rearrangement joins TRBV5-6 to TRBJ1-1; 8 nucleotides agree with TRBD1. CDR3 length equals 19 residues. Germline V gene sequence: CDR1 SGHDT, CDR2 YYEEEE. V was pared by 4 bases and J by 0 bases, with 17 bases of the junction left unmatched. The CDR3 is CASSAALRQGFTMNTEAFF. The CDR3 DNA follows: TGTGCCAGCAGCGCCGCCCTAAGACAGGGGTTTACCATGAACACTGAAGCTTTCTTT.

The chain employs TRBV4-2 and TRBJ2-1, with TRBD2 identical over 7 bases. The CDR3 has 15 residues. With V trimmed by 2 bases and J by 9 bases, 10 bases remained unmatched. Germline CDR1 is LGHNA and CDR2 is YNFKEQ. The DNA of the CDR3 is TGTGCCAGCAGCCAAACTTGGAGCGGGGAAAGTGAGCAGTTCTTC. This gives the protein CASSQTWSGESEQFF.

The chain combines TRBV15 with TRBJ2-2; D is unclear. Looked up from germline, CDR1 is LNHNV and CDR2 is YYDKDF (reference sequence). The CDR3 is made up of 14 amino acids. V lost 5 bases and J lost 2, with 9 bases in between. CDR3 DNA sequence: TGTGCCACCAGCTCGACAACTAACACCGGGGAGCTGTTTTTT. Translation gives CATSSTTNTGELFF. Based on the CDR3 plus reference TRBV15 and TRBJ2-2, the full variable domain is DAMVIQNPRYQVTQFGKPVTLSCSQTLNHNVMYWYQQKSSQAPKLLFHYYDKDFNNEADTPDNFQSRRPNTSFCFLDIRSPGLGDTAMYLCATSSTTNTGELFFGEGSRLTVL.

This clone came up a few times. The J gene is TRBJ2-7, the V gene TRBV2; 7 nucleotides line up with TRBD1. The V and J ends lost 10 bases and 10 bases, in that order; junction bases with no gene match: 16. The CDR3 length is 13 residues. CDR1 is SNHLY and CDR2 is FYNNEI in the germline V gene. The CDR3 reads CATDRDSRNSQYF. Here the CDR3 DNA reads TGTGCCACCGACCGGGACAGCCGTAACAGTCAGTACTTC.

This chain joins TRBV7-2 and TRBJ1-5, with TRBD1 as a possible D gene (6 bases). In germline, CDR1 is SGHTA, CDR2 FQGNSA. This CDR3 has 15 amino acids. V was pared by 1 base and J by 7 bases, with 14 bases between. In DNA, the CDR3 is TGTGCCAGCAGCTTAGTTTCAGGGGTGGGGCAGCCCCAGCATTTT. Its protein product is CASSLVSGVGQPQHF.

The CDR3 nucleotides are TGTGCCAGCAGCCTTATAGGAGTAGCCGACGAGCAGTACTTC. Translated, it gives CASSLIGVADEQYF. The rearrangement joins TRBV5-4 to TRBJ2-7; D remains unclear. Per the germline V gene, CDR1 is SGHNT and CDR2 is YYREEE (reference sequence). The CDR3 runs 14 residues. V shed 4 bases and J shed 5 bases, with 16 bases lying between them.

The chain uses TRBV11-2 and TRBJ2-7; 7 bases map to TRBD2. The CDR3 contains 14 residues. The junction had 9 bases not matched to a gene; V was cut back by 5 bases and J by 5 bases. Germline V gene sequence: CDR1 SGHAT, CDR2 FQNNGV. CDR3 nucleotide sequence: TGTGCCAGCAGCCTAGGTTTTGGGGGGGACGAGCAGTACTTC. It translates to CASSLGFGGDEQYF. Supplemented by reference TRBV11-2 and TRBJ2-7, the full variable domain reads EAGVAQSPRYKIIEKRQSVAFWCNPISGHATLYWYQQILGQGPKLLIQFQNNGVVDDSQLPKDRFSAERLKGVDSTLKIQPAKLEDSAVYLCASSLGFGGDEQYFGPGTRLTVT.